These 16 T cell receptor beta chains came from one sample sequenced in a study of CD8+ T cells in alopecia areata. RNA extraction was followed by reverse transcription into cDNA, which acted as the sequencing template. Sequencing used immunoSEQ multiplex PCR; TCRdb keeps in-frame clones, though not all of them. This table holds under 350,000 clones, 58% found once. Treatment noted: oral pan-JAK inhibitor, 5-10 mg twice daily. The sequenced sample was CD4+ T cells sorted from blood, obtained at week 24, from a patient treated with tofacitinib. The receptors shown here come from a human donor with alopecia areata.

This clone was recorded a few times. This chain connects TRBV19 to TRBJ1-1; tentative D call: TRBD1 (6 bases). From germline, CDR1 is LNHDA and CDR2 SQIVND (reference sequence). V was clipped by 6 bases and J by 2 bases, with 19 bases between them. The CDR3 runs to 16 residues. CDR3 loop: CASRILLGTINTEAFF. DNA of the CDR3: TGTGCCAGTAGAATTCTCCTCGGGACAATAAACACTGAAGCTTTCTTT.

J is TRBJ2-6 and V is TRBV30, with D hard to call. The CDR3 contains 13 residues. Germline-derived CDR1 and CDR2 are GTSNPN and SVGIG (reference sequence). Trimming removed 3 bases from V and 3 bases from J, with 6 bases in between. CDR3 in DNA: TGTGCCTGGAGCGTGGTTGGGGCCAACGTCCTGACTTTC. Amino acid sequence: CAWSVVGANVLTF. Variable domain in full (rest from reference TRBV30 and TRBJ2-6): SQTIHQWPATLVQPVGSPLSLECTVEGTSNPNLYWYRQAAGRGLQLLFYSVGIGQISSEVPQNLSASRPQDRQFILSSKKLLLSDSGFYLCAWSVVGANVLTFGAGSRLTVL.

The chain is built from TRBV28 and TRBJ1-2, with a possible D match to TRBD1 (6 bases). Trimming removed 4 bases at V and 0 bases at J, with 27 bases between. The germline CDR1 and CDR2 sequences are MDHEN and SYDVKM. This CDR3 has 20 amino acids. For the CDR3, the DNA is TGTGCCAGCAGTTCGCCCGGAGGGACAACGGACATGCCAACTAACTATGGCTACACCTTC. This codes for CASSSPGGTTDMPTNYGYTF.

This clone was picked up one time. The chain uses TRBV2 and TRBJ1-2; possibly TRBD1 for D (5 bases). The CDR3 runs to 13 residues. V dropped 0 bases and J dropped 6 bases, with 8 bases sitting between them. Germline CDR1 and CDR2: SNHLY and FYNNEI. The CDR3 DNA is TGTGCCAGCAGTGAAGCGGGGACGGATGGCTACACCTTC. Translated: CASSEAGTDGYTF.

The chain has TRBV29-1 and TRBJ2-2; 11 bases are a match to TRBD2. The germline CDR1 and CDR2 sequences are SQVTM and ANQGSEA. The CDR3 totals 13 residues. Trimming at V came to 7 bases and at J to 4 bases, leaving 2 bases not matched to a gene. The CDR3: CSGGTSGTGELFF. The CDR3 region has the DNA TGCAGCGGGGGGACTAGCGGCACCGGGGAGCTGTTTTTT.

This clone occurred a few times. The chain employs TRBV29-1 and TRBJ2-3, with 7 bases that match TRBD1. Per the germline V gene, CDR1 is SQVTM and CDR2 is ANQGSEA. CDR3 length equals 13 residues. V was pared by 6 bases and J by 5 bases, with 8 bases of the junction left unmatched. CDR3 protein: CSVPGQNRDTQYF. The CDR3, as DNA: TGCAGCGTGCCGGGACAGAATCGAGATACGCAGTATTTT.

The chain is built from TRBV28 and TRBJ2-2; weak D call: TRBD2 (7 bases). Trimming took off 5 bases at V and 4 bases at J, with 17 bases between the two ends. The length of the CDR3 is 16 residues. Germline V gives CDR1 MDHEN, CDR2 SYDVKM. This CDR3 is CASSPPGGSRTGELFF. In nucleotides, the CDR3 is TGTGCCAGCAGTCCCCCGGGGGGCAGCCGCACCGGGGAGCTGTTTTTT.

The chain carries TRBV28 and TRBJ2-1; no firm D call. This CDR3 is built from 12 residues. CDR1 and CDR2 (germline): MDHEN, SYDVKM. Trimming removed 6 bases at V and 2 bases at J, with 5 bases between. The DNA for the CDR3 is TGTGCCAGCAGGGTGACCTACAATGAGCAGTTCTTC. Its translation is CASRVTYNEQFF.

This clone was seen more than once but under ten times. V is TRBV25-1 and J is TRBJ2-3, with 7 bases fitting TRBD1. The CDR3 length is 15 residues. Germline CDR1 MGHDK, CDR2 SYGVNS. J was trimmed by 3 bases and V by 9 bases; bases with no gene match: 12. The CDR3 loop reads CASGLTGAGTDTQYF. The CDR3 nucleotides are TGTGCCAGTGGACTCACAGGGGCTGGTACAGATACGCAGTATTTT.

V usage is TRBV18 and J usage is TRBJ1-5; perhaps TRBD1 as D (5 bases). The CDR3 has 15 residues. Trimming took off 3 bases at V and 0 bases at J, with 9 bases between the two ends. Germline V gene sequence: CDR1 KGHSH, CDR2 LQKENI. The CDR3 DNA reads TGTGCCAGCTCACCCGGACACGATAGCAATCAGCCCCAGCATTTT. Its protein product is CASSPGHDSNQPQHF.

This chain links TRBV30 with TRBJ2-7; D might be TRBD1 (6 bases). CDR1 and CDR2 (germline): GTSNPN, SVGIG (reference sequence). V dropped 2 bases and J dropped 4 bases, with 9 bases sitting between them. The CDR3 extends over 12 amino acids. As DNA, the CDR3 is TGTGCCTGGAGTCCTCAGGGGTACGAGCAGTACTTC. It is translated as CAWSPQGYEQYF.

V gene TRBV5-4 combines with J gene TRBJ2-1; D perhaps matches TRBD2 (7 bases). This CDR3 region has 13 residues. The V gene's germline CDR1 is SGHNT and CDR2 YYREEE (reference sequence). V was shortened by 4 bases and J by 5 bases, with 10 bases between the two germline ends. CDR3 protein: CASSGGADNEQFF. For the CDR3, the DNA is TGTGCCAGCAGCGGGGGGGCCGACAATGAGCAGTTCTTC.

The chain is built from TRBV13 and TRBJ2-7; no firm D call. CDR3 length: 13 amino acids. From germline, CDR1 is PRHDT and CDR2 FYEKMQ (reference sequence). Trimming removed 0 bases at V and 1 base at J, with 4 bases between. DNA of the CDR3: TGTGCCAGCAGCTTAGGCCGTTCCTACGAGCAGTACTTC. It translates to CASSLGRSYEQYF.

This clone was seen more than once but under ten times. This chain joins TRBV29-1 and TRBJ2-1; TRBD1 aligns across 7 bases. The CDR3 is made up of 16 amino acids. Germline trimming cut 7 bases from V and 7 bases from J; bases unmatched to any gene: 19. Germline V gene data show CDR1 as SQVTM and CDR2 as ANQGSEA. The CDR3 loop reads CSALDRVVGVGNEQFF. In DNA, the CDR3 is TGCAGCGCCCTAGACAGGGTGGTGGGAGTGGGAAATGAGCAGTTCTTC.

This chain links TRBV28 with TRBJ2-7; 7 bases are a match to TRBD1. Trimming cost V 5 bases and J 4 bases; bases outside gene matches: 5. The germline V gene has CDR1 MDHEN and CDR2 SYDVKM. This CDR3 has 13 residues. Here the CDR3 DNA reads TGTGCCAGCAGTCGACAGGGAAGGTACGAGCAGTACTTC. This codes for CASSRQGRYEQYF.

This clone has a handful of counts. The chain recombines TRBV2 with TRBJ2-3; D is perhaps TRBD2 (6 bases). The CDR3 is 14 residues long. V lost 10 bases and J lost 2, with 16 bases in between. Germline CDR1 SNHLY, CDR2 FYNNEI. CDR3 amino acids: CATSEGTYTDTQYF. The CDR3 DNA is TGTGCCACCTCGGAGGGGACTTACACAGATACGCAGTATTTT.